These T cell receptor beta chains were read from a single sample in a study of control samples from healthy donors and cancer patients. TCRdb's table, derived via immunoSEQ multiplex PCR, lists solely in-frame clones and lacks some. The table includes under 150,000 clones, roughly 92% detected once. The sequenced sample was blood. These TCRs come from a young man in good health. Each CDR3 is given without its conserved first and last residue.

J: TRBJ1-5
V: TRBV2
CDR3: ASSYTQFNQPQH

J: TRBJ1-3
V: TRBV14
CDR3: ASSQVSGAGSGNTIY

J: TRBJ1-3
V: TRBV5-1
CDR3: ASSFGESGNTIY

J: TRBJ2-3
V: TRBV10-3
CDR3: AISLDRDTDTQY

J: TRBJ2-1
V: TRBV5-5
CDR3: ASSSGQGFILEMNNEQF

J: TRBJ2-7
V: TRBV12-3/TRBV12-4
CDR3: ASSPGQGYEQY

J: TRBJ2-1
V: TRBV4-2
CDR3: ASSLGLAGREQF

J: TRBJ2-7
V: TRBV7-6
CDR3: ASSSQKGDRVYEQY

J: TRBJ2-1
V: TRBV2
CDR3: ASSERGANNEQF

J: TRBJ1-1
V: TRBV30
CDR3: AWSDRTGEAF

J: TRBJ2-3
V: TRBV27
CDR3: ASSLGTYGDTQY